One sample yielded the 15 T cell receptor beta chains listed below, sequenced in a study of breast tumors, draining lymph nodes, adjacent tissues. From the multiplex PCR reads, TCRdb called clonotypes with MiXCR, one entry per CDR3 protein. The sample contains around 66,000 distinct CDR3 sequences, about 40% of which appear only once. The specimen sequenced was breast tumor tissue. The receptors stem from a female donor with breast cancer. Some clones in this sample may be carry-over from other donors' samples.

This clonotype turned up a few times. A much bigger clone sits one base away, suggesting this may be a read error. The chain uses TRBV4-1 and TRBJ1-2; no definite D call. The V and J ends lost 3 bases and 6 bases respectively, with 14 bases between them. This CDR3 is 14 amino acids long. Germline V gives CDR1 MGHRA, CDR2 YSYEKL. For the CDR3, the DNA is TGCGCCAGCAGCCACCGGGCAGCCAATCATGGCTACACCTTC. Protein: CASSHRAANHGYTF.

There are many counts of this clonotype. The gene calls are TRBV6-5 and TRBJ1-4; no definite D call. With 6 bases removed from V and 0 bases from J, the gap between germline ends came to 26 bases. This CDR3 spans 20 amino acids. Germline V gives CDR1 MNHEY, CDR2 SVGAGI. In nucleotides, the CDR3 is TGTGCCAGCAGCTTTGTTCATAGAGCCGATCAGATAACAACTAATGAAAAACTGTTTTTT. Translated: CASSFVHRADQITTNEKLFF.

This clonotype came up many times. The rearrangement links TRBV16 to TRBJ2-1, with 7 bases aligning to TRBD2. V lost 4 bases, J lost 12 bases, and 9 bases stayed unmatched. This CDR3 region has 13 residues. The germline CDR1 and CDR2 sequences are KGHSY and FQNENV. DNA for the CDR3: TGTGCCAGCAGCCCTCCATCCGCGGGGGTGCAGTTCTTC. This translates into CASSPPSAGVQFF.

This clonotype was seen many times. V usage is TRBV20-1 and J usage is TRBJ1-2, with D unresolved. Deletions cut 0 bases from V and 2 bases from J, with 19 bases between. This CDR3 spans 17 amino acids. CDR1 and CDR2 (germline): DFQATT, SNEGSKA (reference sequence). CDR3 bases: TGCAGTGCTAGAGATAATTCAGGAGGGATGTCGAACTATGGCTACACCTTC. Translating it yields CSARDNSGGMSNYGYTF.

As concerns this clonotype: A read error may be the cause here, since a much bigger clone is one base away. This chain joins TRBV20-1 and TRBJ2-7; 9 positions agree with TRBD1. The V gene end was trimmed by 5 bases and the J gene end by 9 bases; junction bases not matched to a gene: 11. The V gene's germline CDR1 is DFQATT and CDR2 SNEGSKA (reference sequence). There are 13 residues in the CDR3. The CDR3 DNA is TGCAGTGCTTCCGGGACAGGGTTTATGGCGCAGTACTTC. It encodes CSASGTGFMAQYF.

The V gene is TRBV2, the J gene TRBJ2-1; 8 positions match TRBD2. This CDR3 contains 16 residues. Germline assignment: CDR1 SNHLY and CDR2 FYNNEI. The junction had 6 bases not matched to a gene; V was cut back by 1 base and J by 4 bases. The CDR3: CASSEGASGYYNEQFF. The CDR3, as DNA: TGTGCCAGCAGTGAAGGGGCTAGCGGGTATTACAATGAGCAGTTCTTC. Full variable domain (rest looked up from reference TRBV2 and TRBJ2-1): EPEVTQTPSHQVTQMGQEVILRCVPISNHLYFYWYRQILGQKVEFLVSFYNNEISEKSEIFDDQFSVERPDGSNFTLKIRSTKLEDSAMYFCASSEGASGYYNEQFFGPGTRLTVL.

In this sample, this clonotype turned up a few times. The CDR3 reads CASSLGLWTEAFF. In DNA, the CDR3 is TGTGCCAGCAGCTTGGGGCTCTGGACTGAAGCTTTCTTT. V gene TRBV5-5 combines with J gene TRBJ1-1, with no clear D. The ends were cut back, 0 bases at V and 5 bases at J, with 8 bases in the middle. Germline V gene sequence: CDR1 SGHKS, CDR2 YYEKEE (reference sequence). The CDR3 runs to 13 residues.

Note on this clonotype: Germline and junction disagree at one end, which may indicate a read error. This sequence joins TRBV2 and TRBJ2-2; D might be TRBD1 or TRBD2, each matching 5 bases. CDR3 length equals 14 residues. CDR1 and CDR2 (germline): SNHLY, FYNNEI. The CDR3 reads CASRGRVGTGELVF. The CDR3 nucleotides are TGTGCCAGCCGGGGCAGGGTGGGCACCGGGGAGCTGGTTTTT.

The rearrangement links TRBV7-9 to TRBJ1-5; TRBD1 aligns across 10 bases. After removal of 2 bases from V and 11 bases from J, the junction contained 12 bases not matched to a gene. Germline V gene data show CDR1 as SEHNR and CDR2 as FQNEAQ (reference sequence). CDR3 size: 16 residues. CDR3 sequence (DNA): TGTGCCAGCAGCTTATTAGGGGGGGACAGGGGACAGACCCAGCATTTT. Encoded protein: CASSLLGGDRGQTQHF.

This chain joins TRBV12-5 and TRBJ2-2, with 12 bases that match TRBD2. J gave up 7 bases and V 6 bases, and 9 bases lay outside the gene matches. CDR1 is LGHNT, CDR2 FRNRAP, per germline. The CDR3 consists of 16 residues. The CDR3, as DNA: TGTGCTAGTGGGTCCCTAGCGGGGGGGCCTCACGGGGAGCTGTTTTTT. Its translation is CASGSLAGGPHGELFF. The full variable domain, in which reference TRBV12-5 and TRBJ2-2 provide the parts outside the CDR3, is DARVTQTPRHKVTEMGQEVTMRCQPILGHNTVFWYRQTMMQGLELLAYFRNRAPLDDSGMPKDRFSAEMPDATLATLKIQPSEPRDSAVYFCASGSLAGGPHGELFFGEGSRLTVL.

As DNA, the CDR3 is TGTGCCAGCAGTCTCGGGCCGCCCTACGAGCAGTACTTC. Its translation is CASSLGPPYEQYF. The V and J genes are TRBV12-3 or TRBV12-4 and TRBJ2-7; no definite D call. This CDR3 region has 13 residues. Trimming took 5 bases from V and 2 from J, leaving 10 bases between them.

There are many counts of this clonotype. The V call is TRBV30, the J call TRBJ2-1; TRBD2 agrees at 11 bases. Trimming at V came to 1 base and at J to 3 bases, leaving 2 bases not matched to a gene. The CDR3 consists of 15 residues. The V gene's germline CDR1 is GTSNPN and CDR2 SVGIG (reference sequence). The CDR3 loop reads CAWSGGLAVYNEQFF. For the CDR3, the DNA is TGTGCCTGGAGTGGGGGACTAGCGGTCTACAATGAGCAGTTCTTC.

The chain combines TRBV10-3 with TRBJ1-2; D is unresolved. Looked up from germline, CDR1 is ENHRY and CDR2 is SYGVKD. This CDR3 spans 11 amino acids. CDR3 DNA sequence: TGTGCTAGGTTATCCAACTATGGCTACACCTTC. Translating gives CARLSNYGYTF.

The table lists this clonotype with many counts. The CDR3 spells CASRGLANEQFF. The CDR3 DNA reads TGTGCCAGCCGAGGACTAGCAAATGAGCAGTTCTTC. The V call is TRBV5-6, the J call TRBJ2-1; TRBD2 matches at 8 bases. V trimming: 7 bases; J trimming: 7 bases; junction bases outside the gene matches: 4. The CDR3 covers 12 residues. Germline CDR1 and CDR2: SGHDT and YYEEEE.

A remark on this clonotype: The junction departs from germline at one end; a sequencing error may be responsible. The rearrangement uses TRBV11-2 and TRBJ2-3; TRBD1 is a possible D gene (6 bases). CDR1 and CDR2 (germline): SGHAT, FQNNGV. The CDR3 runs to 15 residues. CDR3 nucleotides: TGTGCCAGCAGCTTGGGGCTTCTAAGGACAGATACGCAGTGTTTT. Residues: CASSLGLLRTDTQCF.